The subject of this entry is one T cell receptor (beta chain). No antigen is known for it. This entry is derived from a study of beta chain features in type 1 diabetes. CDR1 and CDR2 (germline): LGHNA, YNFKEQ. Trimming pared 0 bases from V and 2 bases from J, leaving 13 bases between. This CDR3 region has 17 residues. The study reverse transcribed the entire isolated RNA, so it sequenced expressed TCRB transcripts. Assay: immunoSEQ multiplex PCR; the TCRdb copy retains only in-frame clones and omits some. The data hold around 160,000 clones, with roughly 9% observed a single time. Study-wide results and caveats: TCRB CDR3s from Type 1 diabetes patients were moderately but significantly shorter in all four CD4+ subsets.

The sequence derives from a woman in her 30s with type 1 diabetes. Input material: central memory CD4+ T cells from blood. The chain employs TRBV4-2 and TRBJ2-2; a weak D match, TRBD2 (6 bases). The chain's CDR3 is CASSQEPGTANTGELFF. The CDR3 nucleotides read TGTGCCAGCAGCCAAGAACCCGGGACTGCAAACACCGGGGAGCTGTTTTTT.